Given below is one TCR beta chain in context. Its antigen is not known. This sample stems from a study of cytomegalovirus exposure and HLA in healthy donors. Study-wide background: Later analysis reported that the approximately 120 validation repertoires shared the platform of the roughly 700 first-cohort repertoires. Study-wide results and caveats: Cytomegalovirus-associated status was assigned to some 160 TCR beta chains.

Germline V lookup: CDR1 SGHTA, CDR2 FQGNSA. Trimming removed 4 bases at V and 6 bases at J, with 18 bases between. CDR3 length equals 16 residues. The data were produced by immunoSEQ multiplex PCR, yet TCRdb's version contains in-frame clones alone and is incomplete. The sample has around 300,000 clones, around 89% seen once; the top ten hold roughly 1%. Sequencing was done on a sample of PBMCs. This receptor was identified in a woman under 30 in good health and CMV-seronegative. V usage is TRBV7-2 and J usage is TRBJ1-4; possibly TRBD1 for D (6 bases). CDR3 bases: TGTGCCAGCAGCTCAACGGGGGGCAGGGGAGATGAAAAACTGTTTTTT. Translated: CASSSTGGRGDEKLFF. Looking up the rest from reference TRBV7-2 and TRBJ1-4 gives the full variable domain: GAGVSQSPSNKVTEKGKDVELRCDPISGHTALYWYRQSLGQGLEFLIYFQGNSAPDKSGLPSDRFSAERTGGSVSTLTIQRTQQEDSAVYLCASSSTGGRGDEKLFFGSGTQLSVL.